These 6 T cell receptor beta chains were sequenced from one sample in a study of technical replicates of blood from a few donors. TCRdb's copy holds only in-frame clones and misses some; the assay was immunoSEQ multiplex PCR. The data contain about 85,000 clones, around 94% of them singletons. The sequenced sample consisted of T cells isolated from PBMCs. The receptors derive from a human donor in good health.

This clone was detected a few times. V gene TRBV20-1 combines with J gene TRBJ2-7; D unclear. Germline-derived CDR1 and CDR2 are DFQATT and SNEGSKA (reference sequence). The CDR3 runs to 11 residues. V gave up 3 bases and J gave up 1 base, with 4 bases separating them. The CDR3, as DNA: TGCAGTGCTAGCCAATCCTACGAGCAGTACTTC. Protein product: CSASQSYEQYF.

This chain uses TRBV5-1 with TRBJ2-3, with D possibly matching TRBD1 (6 bases). CDR1 SGHRS and CDR2 YFSETQ come from the germline V gene. V was cut by 0 bases and J by 0 bases, with 11 bases left in between. The length of the CDR3 is 16 residues. CDR3 in DNA: TGCGCCAGCAGCTTGGTGACAGGTACTAGCACAGATACGCAGTATTTT. Translated: CASSLVTGTSTDTQYF.

In its sample, this clone was seen once. The chain combines TRBV19 with TRBJ2-7; a possible D gene is TRBD2 (5 bases). The CDR3 is 14 residues long. The germline V gene has CDR1 LNHDA and CDR2 SQIVND (reference sequence). The germline V and J ends were trimmed by 3 bases and 6 bases, with 15 bases remaining between them. The CDR3 DNA sequence: TGTGCCAGTAGTATTGGTTCGGGGAAAGGCGAGCAGTACTTC. Its protein is CASSIGSGKGEQYF.

This clone was seen just once. The rearrangement joins TRBV29-1 to TRBJ1-4; 10 bases map to TRBD1. The CDR3 is made up of 14 amino acids. Trimming at V came to 4 bases and at J to 8 bases, leaving 7 bases not matched to a gene. Looked up from germline, CDR1 is SQVTM and CDR2 is ANQGSEA. The CDR3 DNA sequence: TGCAGCGTTGGAACGACAGGGGGCGGGGAAAAACTGTTTTTT. Translation: CSVGTTGGGEKLFF.

V gene TRBV28 combines with J gene TRBJ2-5; 8 bases fit TRBD2. The CDR3 extends over 12 amino acids. J lost 5 bases, V lost 6 bases, and 2 bases had no gene match. Germline CDR1 MDHEN, CDR2 SYDVKM. In nucleotides, the CDR3 is TGTGCCAGCAGGGGGACTAGTGAGACCCAGTACTTC. Translating it yields CASRGTSETQYF. The whole variable domain, remainder taken from reference TRBV28 and TRBJ2-5, is DVKVTQSSRYLVKRTGEKVFLECVQDMDHENMFWYRQDPGLGLRLIYFSYDVKMKEKGDIPEGYSVSREKKERFSLILESASTNQTSMYLCASRGTSETQYFGPGTRLLVL.

The CDR3 bases are TGTGCCACTTACAATGAGCAGTTCTTC. Amino acid sequence: CATYNEQFF. V and J are TRBV2 and TRBJ2-1; D remains ambiguous. The CDR3 extends over 9 amino acids. V was pared by 10 bases and J by 4 bases, with 2 bases between. Germline V gene lookup returns CDR1 SNHLY and CDR2 FYNNEI.